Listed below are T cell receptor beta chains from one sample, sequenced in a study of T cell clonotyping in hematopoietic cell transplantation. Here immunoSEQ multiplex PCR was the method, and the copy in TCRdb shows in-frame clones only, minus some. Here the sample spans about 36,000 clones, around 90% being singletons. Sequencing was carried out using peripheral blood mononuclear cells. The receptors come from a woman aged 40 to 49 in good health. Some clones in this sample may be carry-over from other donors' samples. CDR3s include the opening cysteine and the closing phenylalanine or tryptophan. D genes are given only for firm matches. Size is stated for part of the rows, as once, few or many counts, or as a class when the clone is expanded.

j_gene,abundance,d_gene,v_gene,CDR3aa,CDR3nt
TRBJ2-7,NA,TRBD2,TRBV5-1,CASSSGRAPHEQYF,TGCGCCAGTTCTAGCGGGAGGGCCCCCCACGAGCAGTACTTC
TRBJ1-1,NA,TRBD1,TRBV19,CASTFRDRENTEAFF,TGTGCCAGTACATTCCGGGACAGGGAGAACACTGAAGCTTTCTTT
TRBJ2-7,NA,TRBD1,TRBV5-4,CASSHSTGGDNEQYF,TGTGCCAGCAGCCACTCGACAGGGGGGGACAACGAGCAGTACTTC
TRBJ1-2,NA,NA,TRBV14,CASSWTEETYGYTF,TGTGCCAGCAGCTGGACAGAGGAGACATATGGCTACACCTTC
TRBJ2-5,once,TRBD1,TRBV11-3,CASSLGLRGQETQYF,TGTGCCAGCAGCTTAGGTCTCAGGGGGCAAGAGACCCAGTACTTC
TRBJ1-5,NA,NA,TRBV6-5,CASTHREHGQPQHF,TGTGCCAGCACCCACAGGGAGCACGGTCAGCCCCAGCATTTT
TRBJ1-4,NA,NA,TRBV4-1,CASSQDGGTPTNEKLFF,TGCGCCAGCAGCCAAGATGGGGGGACACCAACTAATGAAAAACTGTTTTTT
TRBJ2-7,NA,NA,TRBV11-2,CASSLVAGIYEQYF,TGTGCCAGCAGCTTAGTCGCGGGAATCTACGAGCAGTACTTC
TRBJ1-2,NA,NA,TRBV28,CASSLKSYGYTF,TGTGCCAGTAGTCTTAAAAGCTATGGCTACACCTTC
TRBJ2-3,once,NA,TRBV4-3,CASSQDLTANPYF,TGCGCCAGCAGCCAAGACTTGACAGCCAACCCATATTTT
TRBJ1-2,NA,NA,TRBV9,CASSVGGTTREGGYTF,TGTGCCAGCAGCGTAGGAGGGACAACTCGAGAGGGTGGCTACACCTTC
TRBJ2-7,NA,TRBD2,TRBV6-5,CASRPSGRAYEQYF,TGTGCCAGCAGGCCTAGCGGGAGGGCCTACGAGCAGTACTTC
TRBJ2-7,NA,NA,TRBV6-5,CASTTRRTRDYEQYF,TGTGCCAGCACCACGCGTCGGACGAGAGACTACGAGCAGTACTTC
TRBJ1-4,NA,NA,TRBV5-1,CASSLAETNEKLFF,TGCGCCAGCAGCTTGGCAGAGACTAATGAAAAACTGTTTTTT
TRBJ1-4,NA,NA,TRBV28,CVVAATNEKLFF,TGTGTCGTCGCGGCAACTAATGAAAAACTGTTTTTT
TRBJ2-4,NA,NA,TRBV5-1,CASSQGPGPENIQYF,TGCGCCAGCAGCCAGGGCCCCGGGCCCGAAAACATTCAGTACTTC
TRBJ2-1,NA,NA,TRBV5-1,CASSFSGGNNEQFF,TGCGCCAGCAGCTTTTCGGGCGGCAACAATGAGCAGTTCTTC
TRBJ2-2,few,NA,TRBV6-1,CASFLKQVTGELFF,TGTGCCAGCTTCTTAAAACAGGTGACCGGGGAGCTGTTTTTT
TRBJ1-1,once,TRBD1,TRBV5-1,CAGYRGRMDPTEAFF,TGCGCCGGTTACAGGGGGCGGATGGACCCTACTGAAGCTTTCTTT
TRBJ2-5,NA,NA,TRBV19,CASSMLGVIEETQYF,TGTGCCAGTAGTATGTTGGGGGTTATCGAAGAGACCCAGTACTTC
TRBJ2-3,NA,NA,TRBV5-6,CASSLMSTDTQYF,TGTGCCAGCAGCTTGATGAGCACAGATACGCAGTATTTT
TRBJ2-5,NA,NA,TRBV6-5,CASGNGKETQYF,TGTGCCAGCGGGAACGGAAAGGAGACCCAGTACTTC
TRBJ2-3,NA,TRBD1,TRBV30,CAFFPISHQGARTDTQYF,TGTGCCTTTTTTCCCATTTCCCACCAGGGGGCGCGCACAGATACGCAGTATTTT
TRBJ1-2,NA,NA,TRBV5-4,CASSPRVIGYANYGYTF,TGTGCCAGCAGCCCCAGGGTCATTGGGTACGCTAACTATGGCTACACCTTC
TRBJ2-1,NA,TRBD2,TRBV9,CASSVTGTSGYNEQFF,TGTGCCAGCAGCGTAACCGGGACTAGCGGATACAATGAGCAGTTCTTC
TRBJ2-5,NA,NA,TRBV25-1,CASSEFWETQYF,TGTGCCAGCAGTGAATTCTGGGAGACCCAGTACTTC
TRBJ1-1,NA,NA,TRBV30,CAWGKNLRTEAFF,TGTGCCTGGGGGAAAAACTTGAGGACTGAAGCTTTCTTT
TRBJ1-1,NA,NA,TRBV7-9,CASSFQPAMNTEAFF,TGTGCCAGCAGCTTCCAGCCTGCCATGAACACTGAAGCTTTCTTT
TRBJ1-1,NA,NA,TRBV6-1,CASSGPVKAFF,TGTGCCAGCAGTGGGCCAGTTAAAGCTTTCTTT